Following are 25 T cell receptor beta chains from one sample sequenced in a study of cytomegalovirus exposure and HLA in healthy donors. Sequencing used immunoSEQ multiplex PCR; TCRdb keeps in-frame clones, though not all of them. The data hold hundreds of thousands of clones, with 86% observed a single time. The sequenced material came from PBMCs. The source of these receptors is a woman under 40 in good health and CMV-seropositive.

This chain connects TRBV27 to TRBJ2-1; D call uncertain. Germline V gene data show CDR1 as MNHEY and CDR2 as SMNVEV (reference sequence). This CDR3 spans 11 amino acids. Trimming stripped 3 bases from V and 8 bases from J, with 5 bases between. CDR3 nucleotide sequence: TGTGCCAGCAGTTTTAACTATGAGCAGTTCTTC. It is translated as CASSFNYEQFF.

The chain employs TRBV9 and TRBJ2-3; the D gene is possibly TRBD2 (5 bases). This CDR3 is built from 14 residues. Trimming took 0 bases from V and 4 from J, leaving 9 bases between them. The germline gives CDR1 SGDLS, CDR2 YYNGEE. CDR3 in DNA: TGTGCCAGCAGCGTAGGAGGGCCGTCAGATACGCAGTATTTT. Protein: CASSVGGPSDTQYF.

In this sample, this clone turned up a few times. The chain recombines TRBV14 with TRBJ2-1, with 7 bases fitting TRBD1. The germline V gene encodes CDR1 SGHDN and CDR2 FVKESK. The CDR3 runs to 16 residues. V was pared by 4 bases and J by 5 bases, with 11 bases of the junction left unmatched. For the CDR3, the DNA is TGTGCCAGCAGCCGGAATAGGGGGCTTAGGAACAATGAGCAGTTCTTC. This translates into CASSRNRGLRNNEQFF.

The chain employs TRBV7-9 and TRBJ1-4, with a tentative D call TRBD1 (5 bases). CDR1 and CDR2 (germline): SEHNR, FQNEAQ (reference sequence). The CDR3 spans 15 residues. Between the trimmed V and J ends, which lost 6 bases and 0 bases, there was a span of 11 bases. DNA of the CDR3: TGTGCCAGCAGGGTAGGGGTTGCAACTAATGAAAAACTGTTTTTT. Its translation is CASRVGVATNEKLFF.

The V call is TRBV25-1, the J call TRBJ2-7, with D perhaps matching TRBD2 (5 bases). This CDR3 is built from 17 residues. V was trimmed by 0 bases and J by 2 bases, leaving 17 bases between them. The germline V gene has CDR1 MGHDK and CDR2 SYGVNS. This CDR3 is CASSEYFLDSPAYEQYF. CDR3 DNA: TGTGCCAGCAGTGAATATTTCCTGGACTCCCCAGCCTACGAGCAGTACTTC.

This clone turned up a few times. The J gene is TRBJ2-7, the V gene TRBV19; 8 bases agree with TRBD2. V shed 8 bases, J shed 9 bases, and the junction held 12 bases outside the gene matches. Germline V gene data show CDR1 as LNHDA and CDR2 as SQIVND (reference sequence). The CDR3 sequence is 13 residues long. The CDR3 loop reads CASSSGTRVVQYF. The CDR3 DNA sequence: TGTGCCAGTTCCTCCGGGACTAGGGTGGTGCAGTACTTC.

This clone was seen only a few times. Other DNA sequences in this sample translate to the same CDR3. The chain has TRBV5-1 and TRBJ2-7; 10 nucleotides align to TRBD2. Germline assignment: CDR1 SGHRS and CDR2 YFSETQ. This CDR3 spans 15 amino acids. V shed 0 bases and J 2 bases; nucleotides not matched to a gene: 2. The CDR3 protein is CASSLGAGGPYEQYF. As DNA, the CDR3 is TGCGCCAGCAGCTTGGGAGCGGGAGGGCCCTACGAGCAGTACTTC.

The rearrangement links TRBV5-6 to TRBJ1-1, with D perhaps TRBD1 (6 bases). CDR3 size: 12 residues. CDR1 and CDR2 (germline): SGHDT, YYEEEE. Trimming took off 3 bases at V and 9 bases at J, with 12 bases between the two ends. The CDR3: CASSSTDRKAFF. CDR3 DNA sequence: TGTGCCAGCAGCTCCACCGACAGGAAAGCTTTCTTT.

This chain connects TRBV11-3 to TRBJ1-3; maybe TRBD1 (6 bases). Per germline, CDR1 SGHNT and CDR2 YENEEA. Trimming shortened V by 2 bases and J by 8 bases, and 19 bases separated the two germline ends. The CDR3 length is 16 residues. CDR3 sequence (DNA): TGTGCCAGCAGCTTAAGGTCTACGCAGGGGATAGACACCATATATTTT. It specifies CASSLRSTQGIDTIYF.

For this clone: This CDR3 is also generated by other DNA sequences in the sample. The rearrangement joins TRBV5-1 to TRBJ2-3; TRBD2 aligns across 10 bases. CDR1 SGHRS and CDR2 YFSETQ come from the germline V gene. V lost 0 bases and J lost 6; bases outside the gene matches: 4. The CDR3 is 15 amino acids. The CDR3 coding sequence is TGCGCCAGCAGCTTGGGTAGCGGGAGGACCGATACGCAGTATTTT. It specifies CASSLGSGRTDTQYF.

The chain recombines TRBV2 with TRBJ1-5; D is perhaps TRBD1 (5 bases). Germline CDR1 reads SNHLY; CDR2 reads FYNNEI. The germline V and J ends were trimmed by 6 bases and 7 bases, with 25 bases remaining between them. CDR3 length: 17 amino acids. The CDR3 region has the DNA TGTGCCAGCAGCCCGACAGAGGCCCATTTGGGAGGGCAGCCCCAGCATTTT. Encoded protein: CASSPTEAHLGGQPQHF.

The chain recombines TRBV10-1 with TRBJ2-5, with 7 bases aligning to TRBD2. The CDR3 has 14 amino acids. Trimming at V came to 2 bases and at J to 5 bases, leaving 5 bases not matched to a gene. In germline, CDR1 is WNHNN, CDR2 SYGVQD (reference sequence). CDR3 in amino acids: CASSEREAGETQYF. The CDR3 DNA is TGCGCCAGCAGTGAGCGAGAAGCGGGGGAGACCCAGTACTTC.

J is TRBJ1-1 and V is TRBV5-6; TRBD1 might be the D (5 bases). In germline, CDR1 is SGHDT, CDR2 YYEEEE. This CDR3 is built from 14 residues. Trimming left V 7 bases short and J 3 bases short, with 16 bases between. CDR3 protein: CASRRGTYYTEAFF. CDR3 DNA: TGTGCCAGCCGAAGGGGCACTTACTACACTGAAGCTTTCTTT. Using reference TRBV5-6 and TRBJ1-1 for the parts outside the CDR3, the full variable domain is DAGVTQSPTHLIKTRGQQVTLRCSPKSGHDTVSWYQQALGQGPQFIFQYYEEEERQRGNFPDRFSGHQFPNYSSELNVNALLLGDSALYLCASRRGTYYTEAFFGQGTRLTVV.

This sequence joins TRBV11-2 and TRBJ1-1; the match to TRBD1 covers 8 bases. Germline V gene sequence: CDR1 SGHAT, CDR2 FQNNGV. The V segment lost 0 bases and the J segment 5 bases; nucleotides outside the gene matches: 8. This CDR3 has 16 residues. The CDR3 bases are TGTGCCAGCAGCTTAGAGTCGGCCAGGGGGCGAACTGAAGCTTTCTTT. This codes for CASSLESARGRTEAFF.

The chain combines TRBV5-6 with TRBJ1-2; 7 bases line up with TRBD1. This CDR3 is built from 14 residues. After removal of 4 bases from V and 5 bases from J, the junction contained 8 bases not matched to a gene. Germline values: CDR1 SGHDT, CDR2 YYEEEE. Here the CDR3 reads CASSQTDRVYGYTF. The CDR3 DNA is TGTGCCAGCAGCCAAACTGACAGGGTATATGGCTACACCTTC.

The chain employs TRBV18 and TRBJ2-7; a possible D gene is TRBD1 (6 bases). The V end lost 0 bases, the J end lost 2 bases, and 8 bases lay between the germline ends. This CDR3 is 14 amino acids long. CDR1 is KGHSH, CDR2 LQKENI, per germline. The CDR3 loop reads CASSPPAGAYEQYF. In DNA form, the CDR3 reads TGTGCCAGCTCACCACCGGCAGGGGCCTACGAGCAGTACTTC.

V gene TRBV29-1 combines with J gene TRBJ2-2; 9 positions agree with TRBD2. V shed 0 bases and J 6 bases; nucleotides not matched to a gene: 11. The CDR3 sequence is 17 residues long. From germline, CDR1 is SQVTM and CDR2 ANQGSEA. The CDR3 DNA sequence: TGCAGCGTTGAAGATCGGAGCGAGGGGACTAGCCCCGGGGAGCTGTTTTTT. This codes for CSVEDRSEGTSPGELFF.

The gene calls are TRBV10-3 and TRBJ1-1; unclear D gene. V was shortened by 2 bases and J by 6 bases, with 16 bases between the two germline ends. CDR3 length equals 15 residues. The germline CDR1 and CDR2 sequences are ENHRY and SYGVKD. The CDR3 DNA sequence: TGTGCCATCAGTGAGCCTGGTTCAGGAAACTCTGAAGCTTTCTTT. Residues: CAISEPGSGNSEAFF.

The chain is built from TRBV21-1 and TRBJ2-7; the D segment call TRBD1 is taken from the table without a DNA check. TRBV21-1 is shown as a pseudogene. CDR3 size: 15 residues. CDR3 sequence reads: CASSTNRVPTYEQYF. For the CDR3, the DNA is TGTGCCAGCAGCACCAACAGGGTACCCACCTACGAGCAGTACTTC.

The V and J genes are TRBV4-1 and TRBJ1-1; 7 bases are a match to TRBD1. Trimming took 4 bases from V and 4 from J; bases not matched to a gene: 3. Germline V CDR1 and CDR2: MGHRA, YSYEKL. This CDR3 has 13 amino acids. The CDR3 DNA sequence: TGCGCCAGCAGCCTACAGGGGATCACTGAAGCTTTCTTT. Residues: CASSLQGITEAFF.

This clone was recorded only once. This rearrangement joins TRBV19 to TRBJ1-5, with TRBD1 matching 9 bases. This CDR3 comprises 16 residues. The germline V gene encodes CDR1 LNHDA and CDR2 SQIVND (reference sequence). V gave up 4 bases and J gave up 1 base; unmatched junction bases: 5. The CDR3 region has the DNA TGTGCCAGTAGTAATAACAGGGGGCTGAGCAATCAGCCCCAGCATTTT. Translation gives CASSNNRGLSNQPQHF.

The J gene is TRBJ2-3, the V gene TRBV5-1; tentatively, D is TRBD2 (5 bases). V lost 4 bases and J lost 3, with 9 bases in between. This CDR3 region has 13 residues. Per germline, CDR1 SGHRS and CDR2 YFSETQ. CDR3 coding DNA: TGCGCCAGCAGCCCCGGGAAAACAGATACGCAGTATTTT. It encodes CASSPGKTDTQYF.

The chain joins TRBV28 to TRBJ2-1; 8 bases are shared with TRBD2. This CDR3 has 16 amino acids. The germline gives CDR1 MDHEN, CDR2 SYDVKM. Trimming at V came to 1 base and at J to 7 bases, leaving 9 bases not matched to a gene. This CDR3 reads CASSLYGRAGKNEQFF. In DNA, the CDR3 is TGTGCCAGCAGTTTATACGGGAGGGCCGGAAAAAATGAGCAGTTCTTC.

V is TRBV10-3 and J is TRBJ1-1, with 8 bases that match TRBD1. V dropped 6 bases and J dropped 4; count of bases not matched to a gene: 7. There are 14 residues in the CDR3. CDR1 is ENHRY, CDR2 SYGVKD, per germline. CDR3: CAIRAGQAVTEAFF. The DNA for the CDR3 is TGTGCCATCAGAGCGGGACAGGCGGTCACTGAAGCTTTCTTT.

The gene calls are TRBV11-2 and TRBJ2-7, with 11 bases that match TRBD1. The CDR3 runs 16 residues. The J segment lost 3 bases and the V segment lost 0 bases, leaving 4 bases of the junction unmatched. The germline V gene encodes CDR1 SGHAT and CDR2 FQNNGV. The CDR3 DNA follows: TGTGCCAGCAGCTTAGATGGGGGGACAGGGGGCTACGAGCAGTACTTC. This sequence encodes CASSLDGGTGGYEQYF.